The sequence of this TCR beta chain was determined in a study of OX40 agonist ivuxolimab in advanced cancers. Turning to the study itself: Partial responses were achieved by three patients, one with hepatocellular carcinoma and two with cutaneous melanoma.

CDR3 size: 14 residues. The germline V gene has CDR1 LNHDA and CDR2 SQIVND (reference sequence). The V gene end was trimmed by 4 bases and the J gene end by 3 bases; junction bases not matched to a gene: 2. The assay was immunoSEQ multiplex PCR, and TCRdb's table has in-frame clones only and misses some. The table records approximately 90,000 clones, about 90% of them present only once. This chain connects TRBV19 to TRBJ2-3; the match to TRBD2 covers 9 bases. The sequences come from CD4+ or CD8+ T cells sorted from blood, collected in a trial of the OX40 agonist ivuxolimab. The clonotype was recovered from an adult with an advanced solid tumor such as melanoma, head and neck, liver or kidney cancer. The CDR3 region has the DNA TGTGCCAGTAGTAGCGGGAGGGAAACAGATACGCAGTATTTT. Its protein is CASSSGRETDTQYF.